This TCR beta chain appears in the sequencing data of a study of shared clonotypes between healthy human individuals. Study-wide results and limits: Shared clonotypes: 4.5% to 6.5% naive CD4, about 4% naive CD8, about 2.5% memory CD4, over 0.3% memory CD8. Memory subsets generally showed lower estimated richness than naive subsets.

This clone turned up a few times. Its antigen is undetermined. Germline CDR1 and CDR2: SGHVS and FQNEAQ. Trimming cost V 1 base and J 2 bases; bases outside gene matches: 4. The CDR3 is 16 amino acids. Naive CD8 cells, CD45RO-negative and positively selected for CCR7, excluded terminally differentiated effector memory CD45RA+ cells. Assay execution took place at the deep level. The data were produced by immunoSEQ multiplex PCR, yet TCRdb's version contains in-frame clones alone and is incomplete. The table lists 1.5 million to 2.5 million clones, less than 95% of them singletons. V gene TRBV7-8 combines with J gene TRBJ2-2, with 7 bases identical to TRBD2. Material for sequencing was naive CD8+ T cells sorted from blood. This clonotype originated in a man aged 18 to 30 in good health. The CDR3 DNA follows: TGTGCCAGCAGCTTAGGACTAGCAGAAAACACCGGGGAGCTGTTTTTT. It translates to CASSLGLAENTGELFF.